This T cell receptor (beta chain) originates from a study of blood T cell repertoires in COVID-19. Study background: Nucleic acid was either cDNA or gDNA, and it came from T cells, B-cell-depleted T cells, or PBMCs.

Study processing details: Reference gene primer amplification gave nucleated cell count estimates. The table came from immunoSEQ multiplex PCR; TCRdb's copy has only in-frame clones and leaves some out. That table supplies the V and J calls and clone size; D and trimming were determined from the DNA. This table holds roughly 140,000 clones, around 80% found once. Sample: peripheral blood. This clonotype was obtained from a woman between 50 and 59 years old with acute or convalescent COVID-19.

The CDR3, as DNA: TGTGCCATCGCAGAGGGGGGAGGGAATCAGCCCCAGCATTTT. Its protein product is CAIAEGGGNQPQHF. This chain joins TRBV10-3 and TRBJ1-5, with D perhaps matching TRBD1 (6 bases). Trimming left V 8 bases short and J 4 bases short, with 15 bases between. The germline gives CDR1 ENHRY, CDR2 SYGVKD. The CDR3 totals 14 residues.